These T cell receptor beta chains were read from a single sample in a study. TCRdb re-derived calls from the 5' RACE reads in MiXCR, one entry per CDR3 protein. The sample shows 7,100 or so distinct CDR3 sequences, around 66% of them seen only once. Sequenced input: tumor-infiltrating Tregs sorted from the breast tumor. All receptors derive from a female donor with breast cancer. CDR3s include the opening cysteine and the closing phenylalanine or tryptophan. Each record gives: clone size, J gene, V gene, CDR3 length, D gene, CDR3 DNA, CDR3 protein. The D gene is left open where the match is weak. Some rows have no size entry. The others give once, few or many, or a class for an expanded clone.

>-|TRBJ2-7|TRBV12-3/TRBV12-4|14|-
TGTGCCAGCAGTTTAGGGGACCTCATCTACGAGCAGTACTTC
CASSLGDLIYEQYF
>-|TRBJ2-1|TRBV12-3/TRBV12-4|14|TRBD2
TGTGCCAGCAGTTTACTAGCGGGAGCGGGTGAGCAGTTCTTC
CASSLLAGAGEQFF
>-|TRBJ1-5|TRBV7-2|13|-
TGTGCCAGCGCCTATGATGCGAATCAGCCCCAGCATTTT
CASAYDANQPQHF
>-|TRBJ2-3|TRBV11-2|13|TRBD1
TGTGCCAGCAGCTTTGACCCGGGACAGGAGCAGTATTTT
CASSFDPGQEQYF
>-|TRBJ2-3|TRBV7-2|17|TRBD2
TGTGCCAGCAGCGCACACGGGACTAGCGGTAGCACAGATACGCAGTATTTT
CASSAHGTSGSTDTQYF
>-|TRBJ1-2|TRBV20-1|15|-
TGCAGTGCGAGGCCCCGAACAGGGAGTGGCTATGGCTACACCTTC
CSARPRTGSGYGYTF
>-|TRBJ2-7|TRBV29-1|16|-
TGTGCCTGGAGCCTGCTATCGGGGTTGCGTGGGGACGAGCAGTACTTC
CAWSLLSGLRGDEQYF
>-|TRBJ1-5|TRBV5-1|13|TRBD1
TGCGCCAGCAGCGAGACAGGGAATCAGCCCCAGCATTTT
CASSETGNQPQHF
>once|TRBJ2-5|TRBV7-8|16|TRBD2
TGCGCCAGCAGCGTGATTCCGGCGGGAGGGGTGGAGACCCAGTACTTC
CASSVIPAGGVETQYF
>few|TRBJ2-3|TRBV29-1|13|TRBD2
TGCAGCGTTAAAGGACTAGATCTGAGTGCGCAGTATTTT
CSVKGLDLSAQYF
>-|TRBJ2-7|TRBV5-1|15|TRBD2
TGCGCCAGCAGCTTGATCGGACTAGCGCCCTACGAGCAGTACTTC
CASSLIGLAPYEQYF
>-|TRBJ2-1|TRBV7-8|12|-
TGTGCCAGCAGCTCGGCAGCAGGTGAGCAGTTCTTC
CASSSAAGEQFF
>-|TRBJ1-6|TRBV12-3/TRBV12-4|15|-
TGTGCCAGCAGCTCTCGAGCCGGGACAATGGGACCCCTCCACTTT
CASSSRAGTMGPLHF
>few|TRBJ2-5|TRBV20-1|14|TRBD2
TGCAGTGTCCCCACCGGGAGGGATAGGGAGACCCAGTACTTC
CSVPTGRDRETQYF
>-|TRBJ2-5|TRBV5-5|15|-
TGTGCCAGCAGCTTGGCGGCAGCGGGTGGGGAGACCCAGTACTTC
CASSLAAAGGETQYF
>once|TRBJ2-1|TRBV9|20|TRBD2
TGTGCCAGCAGCGTAGCGACTAGCGGGGACTTGGTCCCGGGGCAATCAAAGCAGTTCTTC
CASSVATSGDLVPGQSKQFF
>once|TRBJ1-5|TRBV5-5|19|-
TGTGCCAGCAGCCTTGGACAGCCAAAACCTAAACATAGCAATCAGCCCCAGCATTTT
CASSLGQPKPKHSNQPQHF
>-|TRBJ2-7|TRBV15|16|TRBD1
TGTGCCACCAGCGGAGATAACCGGGACAGGGTCTACGAGCAGTACTTC
CATSGDNRDRVYEQYF
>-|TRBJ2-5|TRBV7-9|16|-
TGTGCTAGCAGCTTAGGAAGCAGGGACGATGGAGAGACCCAGTACTTC
CASSLGSRDDGETQYF
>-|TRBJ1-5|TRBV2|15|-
TGTGCCAGCAGCCCTGGACACAAAGGGAATCAGCCCCAGCATTTT
CASSPGHKGNQPQHF
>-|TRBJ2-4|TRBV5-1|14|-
TGCGCCAGCAGCTTCGGGGGGCCCAAAAACATTCAGTACTTC
CASSFGGPKNIQYF
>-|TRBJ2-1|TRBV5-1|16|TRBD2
TGCGCCAGCAGCTTGGGGTCTAGCGGGGGCTACAATGAGCAGTTCTTC
CASSLGSSGGYNEQFF
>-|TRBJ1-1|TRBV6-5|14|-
TGTGCCAGCAGTTGGAACCCGTTGAACACTGAAGCTTTCTTT
CASSWNPLNTEAFF
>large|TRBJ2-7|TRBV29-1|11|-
TGCAGCGTTGGGAAGACCTACGAGCAGTACTTC
CSVGKTYEQYF
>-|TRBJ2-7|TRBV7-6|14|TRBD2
TGTGCCAGCAGCATTTCGGGACTAGTATTCGAGCAGTACTTC
CASSISGLVFEQYF
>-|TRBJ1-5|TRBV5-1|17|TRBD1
TGCGCCAGCAGCTTGGGCACGGGACAGGGAGGTTTTCAGCCCCAGCATTTT
CASSLGTGQGGFQPQHF
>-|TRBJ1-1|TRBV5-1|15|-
TGCGCCAGCAGCCAGCAGAACTCCCAGAACACTGAAGCTTTCTTT
CASSQQNSQNTEAFF
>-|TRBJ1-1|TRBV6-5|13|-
TGTGCCAGCAGTTATGACGGACAGACTGAAGCTTTCTTT
CASSYDGQTEAFF
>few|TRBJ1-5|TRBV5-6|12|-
TGTGCCAGCAGCGTACAGGGTCAGCCCCAGCATTTT
CASSVQGQPQHF
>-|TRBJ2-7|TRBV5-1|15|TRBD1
TGCGCCAGCAGCTTGGATGGGACAGGGGTCCCCGAGCAGTACTTC
CASSLDGTGVPEQYF
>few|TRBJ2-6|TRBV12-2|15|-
TGTGCAAGTCGCTCCCCTAGTTCCGGGGCCAACGTCCTGACTTTC
CASRSPSSGANVLTF
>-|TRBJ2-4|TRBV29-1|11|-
TGCAGCGTTGAGGACAGAAACATTCAGTACTTC
CSVEDRNIQYF
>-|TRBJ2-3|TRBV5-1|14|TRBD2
TGCGCCAGCTTTGCGGGAGGGAGCACAGATACGCAGTATTTT
CASFAGGSTDTQYF
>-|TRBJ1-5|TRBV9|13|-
TGTGCCAGCAGCGTAGACCACAATCAGCCCCAGCATTTT
CASSVDHNQPQHF
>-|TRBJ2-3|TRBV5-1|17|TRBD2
TGCGCCAGCAGCCAATCCTCTAGCGGGGTTGGCACAGATACGCAGTATTTT
CASSQSSSGVGTDTQYF
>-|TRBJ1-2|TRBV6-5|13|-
TGTGCCAGCAGTCCCCTGATGGACTATGGCTACACCTTC
CASSPLMDYGYTF
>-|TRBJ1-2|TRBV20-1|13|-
TGCAGTGCCTGGGACAACTCTAACTATGGCTACACCTTC
CSAWDNSNYGYTF
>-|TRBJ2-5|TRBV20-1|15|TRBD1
TGCAGTGCTAGAGAGCCCGGGACAGGGAAAGAGACCCAGTACTTC
CSAREPGTGKETQYF
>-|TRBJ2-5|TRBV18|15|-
TGTGCCAGCTCACCACCCTCAGTTATCCAAGAGACCCAGTACTTC
CASSPPSVIQETQYF
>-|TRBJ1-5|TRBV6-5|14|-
TGTGCCAGCAGCCCGGGGCAGGTCAATCAGCCCCAGCATTTT
CASSPGQVNQPQHF
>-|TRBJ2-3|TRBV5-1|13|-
TGCGCCAGCAGCTCGGTTAGCACAGATACGCAGTATTTT
CASSSVSTDTQYF
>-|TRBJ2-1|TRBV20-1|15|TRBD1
TGCAGTGCGGGTACACAGGGGCCCTCCTACAATGAGCAGTTCTTC
CSAGTQGPSYNEQFF
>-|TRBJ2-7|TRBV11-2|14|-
TGTGCCAGCAGCTTAGCCCTGGACAGCTACGAGCAGTACTTC
CASSLALDSYEQYF
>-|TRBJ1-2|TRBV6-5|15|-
TGTGCCAGCAGTCCATCTCCAGGGTTAAACTATGGCTACACCTTC
CASSPSPGLNYGYTF
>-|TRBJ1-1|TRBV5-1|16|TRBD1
TGCGCCAGCAGCTTAGGACAGGGCTATCGGAACACTGAAGCTTTCTTT
CASSLGQGYRNTEAFF
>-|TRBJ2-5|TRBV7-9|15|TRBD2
TGTGCCAGCAGCTCGGGACTAGCGGGGGTGCAGACCCAGTACTTC
CASSSGLAGVQTQYF